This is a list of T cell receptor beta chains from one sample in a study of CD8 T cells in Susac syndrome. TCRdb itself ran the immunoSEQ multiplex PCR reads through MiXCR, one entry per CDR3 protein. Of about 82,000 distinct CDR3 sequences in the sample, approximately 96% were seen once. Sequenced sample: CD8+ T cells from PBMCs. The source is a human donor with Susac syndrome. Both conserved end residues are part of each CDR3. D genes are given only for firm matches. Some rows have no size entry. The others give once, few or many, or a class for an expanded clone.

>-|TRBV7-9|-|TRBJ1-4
CASTSGRPSEKLFF
TGTGCCAGCACCTCGGGGAGGCCAAGTGAAAAACTGTTTTTT
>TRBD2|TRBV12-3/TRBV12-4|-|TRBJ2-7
CASSWGTGTSGYEQYF
TGTGCCAGCAGTTGGGGAACCGGGACTAGCGGCTACGAGCAGTACTTC
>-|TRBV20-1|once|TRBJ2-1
CSATGPTYNEQFF
TGCAGTGCTACAGGGCCCACCTACAATGAGCAGTTCTTC
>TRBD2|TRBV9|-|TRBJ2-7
CASSPLAGVYEQYF
TGTGCCAGCAGCCCACTAGCGGGGGTCTACGAGCAGTACTTC
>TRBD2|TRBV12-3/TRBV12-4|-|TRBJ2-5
CASSSGGAGETQYF
TGTGCCAGCAGTTCCGGGGGGGCCGGCGAGACCCAGTACTTC
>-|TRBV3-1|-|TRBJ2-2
CASSQDAENTGELFF
TGTGCCAGCAGCCAAGACGCAGAAAACACCGGGGAGCTGTTTTTT
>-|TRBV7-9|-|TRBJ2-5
CASRPPRGVGQETQYF
TGTGCCAGCCGCCCCCCCAGGGGAGTCGGGCAAGAGACCCAGTACTTC
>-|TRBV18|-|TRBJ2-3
CASSPLAASTDTQYF
TGTGCCAGCTCACCACTGGCAGCGAGCACAGATACGCAGTATTTT
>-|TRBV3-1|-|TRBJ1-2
CASSQDSGGNYGYTF
TGTGCCAGCAGCCAAGACAGCGGGGGCAACTATGGCTACACCTTC
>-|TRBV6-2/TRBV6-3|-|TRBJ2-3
CASSRGLRDTQYF
TGTGCCAGCAGTAGAGGACTTCGAGATACGCAGTATTTT
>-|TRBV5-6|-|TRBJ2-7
CASSFAGPEQYF
TGTGCCAGCAGCTTTGCGGGGCCCGAGCAGTACTTC
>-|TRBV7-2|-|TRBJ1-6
CASLDPGSSPLHF
TGTGCCAGCTTGGACCCGGGTAGCTCACCCCTCCACTTT
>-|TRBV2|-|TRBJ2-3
CASRGRSSTDTQYF
TGTGCCAGCAGGGGTAGGTCAAGCACAGATACGCAGTATTTT
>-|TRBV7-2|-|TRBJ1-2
CASSGDSRSSLANYGYTF
TGTGCCAGCAGCGGTGACAGTCGGAGTAGTCTAGCTAACTATGGCTACACCTTC
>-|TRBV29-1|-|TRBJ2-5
CSVEDGSSAKETQYF
TGCAGCGTGGAAGATGGTTCGTCAGCTAAAGAGACCCAGTACTTC
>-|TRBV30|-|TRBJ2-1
CAWSGGQTSYNEQFF
TGTGCCTGGAGTGGCGGGCAGACCTCCTACAATGAGCAGTTCTTC
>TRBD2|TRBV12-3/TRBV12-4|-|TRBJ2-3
CASSYNSGPRTDTQYF
TGTGCCAGCAGTTATAATAGCGGGCCTCGCACAGATACGCAGTATTTT
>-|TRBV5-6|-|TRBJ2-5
CASSSILTTRQETQYF
TGTGCCAGCAGCTCTATTTTGACGACCCGACAAGAGACCCAGTACTTC
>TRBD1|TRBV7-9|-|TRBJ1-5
CASSSGQGVLNQPQHF
TGTGCCAGCAGCAGTGGACAGGGGGTCCTCAATCAGCCCCAGCATTTT
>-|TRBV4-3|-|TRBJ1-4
CASSQGLGRGEKLFF
TGCGCCAGCAGCCAAGGGTTGGGACGGGGTGAAAAACTGTTTTTT
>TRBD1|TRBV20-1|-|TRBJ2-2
CSARGQGAPGELFF
TGCAGTGCTAGGGGACAGGGGGCCCCCGGGGAGCTGTTTTTT
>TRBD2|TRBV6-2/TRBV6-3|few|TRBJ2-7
CASSYSEAGGSYEQYF
TGTGCCAGCAGTTACTCGGAGGCGGGAGGCTCCTACGAGCAGTACTTC
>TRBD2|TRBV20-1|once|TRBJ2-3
CSARETSGGNTQYF
TGCAGTGCTAGAGAGACTAGCGGGGGGAATACGCAGTATTTT
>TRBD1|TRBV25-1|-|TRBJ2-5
CASTTPGTVEETQYF
TGTGCCAGCACCACGCCCGGGACAGTGGAAGAGACCCAGTACTTC
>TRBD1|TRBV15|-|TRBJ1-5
CATSRVGTGYDQPQHF
TGTGCCACCAGCAGAGTAGGGACAGGGTATGATCAGCCCCAGCATTTT
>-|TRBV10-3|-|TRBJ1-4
CAISVGGGDEKLFF
TGTGCCATCAGTGTTGGAGGGGGAGATGAAAAACTGTTTTTT
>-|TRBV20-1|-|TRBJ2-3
CSARWERDTQYF
TGCAGTGCTAGATGGGAGAGGGATACGCAGTATTTT
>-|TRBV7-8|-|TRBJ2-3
CASSLAEYTQYF
TGTGCCAGCAGCTTAGCCGAATATACGCAGTATTTT
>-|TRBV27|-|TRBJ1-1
CARPLDGTEAFF
TGTGCCAGGCCTTTGGATGGCACTGAAGCTTTCTTT
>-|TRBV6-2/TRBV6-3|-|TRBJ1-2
CASSYSPFLYGYTF
TGTGCCAGCAGTTACTCCCCGTTCCTCTATGGCTACACCTTC
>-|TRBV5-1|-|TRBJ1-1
CASSSGFWDTEAFF
TGCGCCAGCAGCTCAGGGTTTTGGGACACTGAAGCTTTCTTT
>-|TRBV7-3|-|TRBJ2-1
CASSWLTGNEQFF
TGTGCCAGCAGCTGGCTTACTGGCAATGAGCAGTTCTTC
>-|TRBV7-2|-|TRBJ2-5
CASSAWFPQETQYF
TGTGCCAGCTCCGCCTGGTTCCCACAAGAGACCCAGTACTTC
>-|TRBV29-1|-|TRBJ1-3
CSVLTGRNSGNTIYF
TGCAGCGTGCTGACGGGGCGAAACTCTGGAAACACCATATATTTT
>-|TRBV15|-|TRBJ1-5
CATSRRRGQSPQPQHF
TGTGCCACCAGCAGAAGAAGGGGACAAAGCCCACAGCCCCAGCATTTT
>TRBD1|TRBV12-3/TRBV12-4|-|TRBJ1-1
CASSYRGPTNEAFF
TGTGCCAGCAGTTACAGGGGGCCGACCAATGAAGCTTTCTTT
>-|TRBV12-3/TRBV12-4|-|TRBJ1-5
CASSGDYGTGQPQHF
TGTGCCAGCAGTGGGGATTACGGAACTGGTCAGCCCCAGCATTTT
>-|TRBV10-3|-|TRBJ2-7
CAISESGREHEQYF
TGTGCCATCAGTGAGTCGGGCAGGGAGCACGAGCAGTACTTC
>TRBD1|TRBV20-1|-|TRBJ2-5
CSARPGTDQETQYF
TGCAGTGCTAGGCCCGGGACAGACCAAGAGACCCAGTACTTC
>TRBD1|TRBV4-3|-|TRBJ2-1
CASSQDLGQGDYNEQFF
TGCGCCAGCAGCCAAGATTTAGGACAGGGGGACTACAATGAGCAGTTCTTC
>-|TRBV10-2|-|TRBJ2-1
CASSEWGADYNEQFF
TGCGCCAGCAGTGAGTGGGGGGCCGACTACAATGAGCAGTTCTTC
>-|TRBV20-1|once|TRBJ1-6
CSARDREHSPLHF
TGCAGTGCTAGAGACAGGGAACATTCACCCCTCCACTTT
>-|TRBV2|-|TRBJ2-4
CASVRVDFESKNIQYF
TGTGCCAGCGTCCGGGTGGACTTCGAGTCCAAAAACATTCAGTACTTC
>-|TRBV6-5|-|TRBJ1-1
CASARGLAMNTEAFF
TGTGCCAGCGCTCGGGGGTTAGCCATGAACACTGAAGCTTTCTTT